This T cell receptor beta chain was obtained from a study of identical twins. MiXCR, run by TCRdb on the 5' RACE reads, gives a single entry per CDR3 protein. The table has 540,000 or so distinct CDR3 sequences, about 20% seen once. A word on this clonotype: At one boundary the junction diverges from the germline segment, which might be a read error.

Germline CDR1 is LGHDT and CDR2 is YNNKEL (reference sequence). The CDR3 sequence is 15 residues long. These data were also reused for a study on yellow fever vaccine responses in identical twins.

Sequences were obtained from CD4+ T cells sorted from blood. The V call is TRBV3-1, the J call TRBJ2-7, with D unresolved. This sequence originates from a woman aged 18-30 years in good health. Here the CDR3 DNA reads TGTGCCAGCAGTCAAGCCAGGACCAGCTCCTACGAGCAGTACTTC. Amino acids: CASSQARTSSYEQYF.